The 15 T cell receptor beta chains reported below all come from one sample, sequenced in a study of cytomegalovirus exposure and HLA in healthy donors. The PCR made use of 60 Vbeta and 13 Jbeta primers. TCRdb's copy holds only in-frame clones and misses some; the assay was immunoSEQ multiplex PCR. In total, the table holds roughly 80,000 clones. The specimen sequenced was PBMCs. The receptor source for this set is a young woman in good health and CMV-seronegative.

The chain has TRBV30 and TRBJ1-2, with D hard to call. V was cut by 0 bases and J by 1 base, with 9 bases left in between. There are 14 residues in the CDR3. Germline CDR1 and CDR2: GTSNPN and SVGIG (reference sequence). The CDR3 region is CAWSVNTFNYGYTF. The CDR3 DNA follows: TGTGCCTGGAGTGTAAACACATTTAACTATGGCTACACCTTC.

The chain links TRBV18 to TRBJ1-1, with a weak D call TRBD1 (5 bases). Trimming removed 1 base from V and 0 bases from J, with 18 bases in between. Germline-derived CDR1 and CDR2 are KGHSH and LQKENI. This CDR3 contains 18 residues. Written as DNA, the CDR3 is TGTGCCAGCTCACCACGGCCCCCCAAAGGGGTTATGAACACTGAAGCTTTCTTT. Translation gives CASSPRPPKGVMNTEAFF.

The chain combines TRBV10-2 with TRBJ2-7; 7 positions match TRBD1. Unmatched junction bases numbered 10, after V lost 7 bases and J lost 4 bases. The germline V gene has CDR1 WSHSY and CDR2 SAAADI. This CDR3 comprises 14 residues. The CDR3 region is CASTQPGQKYEQYF. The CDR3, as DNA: TGCGCCAGCACGCAACCGGGACAGAAGTACGAGCAGTACTTC.

The CDR3 is CASSEAAAGAATGNTIYF. The CDR3 nucleotides are TGTGCCAGCAGTGAAGCGGCCGCAGGGGCCGCGACTGGAAACACCATATATTTT. The chain recombines TRBV6-1 with TRBJ1-3; TRBD1 might be the D (6 bases). V lost 0 bases and J lost 2, with 17 bases in between. CDR3 length: 18 residues. Germline V gives CDR1 MNHNS, CDR2 SASEGT.

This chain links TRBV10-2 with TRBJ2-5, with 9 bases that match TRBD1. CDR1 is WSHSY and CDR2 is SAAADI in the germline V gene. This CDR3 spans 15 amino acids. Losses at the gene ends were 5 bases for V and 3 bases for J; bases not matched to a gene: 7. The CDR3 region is CASSYRDRDEETQYF. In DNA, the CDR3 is TGCGCCAGCAGTTACCGGGACAGGGACGAAGAGACCCAGTACTTC.

In DNA, the CDR3 is TGTGCCAGCAGCCAAGACCCCTGGGGCAGACAAGAGACCCAGTACTTC. Its protein is CASSQDPWGRQETQYF. The chain couples TRBV14 to TRBJ2-5; D possibly corresponds to TRBD1 (5 bases). V lost 0 bases and J 2 bases, leaving 13 bases between the germline ends. In germline, CDR1 is SGHDN, CDR2 FVKESK. This CDR3 contains 16 residues.

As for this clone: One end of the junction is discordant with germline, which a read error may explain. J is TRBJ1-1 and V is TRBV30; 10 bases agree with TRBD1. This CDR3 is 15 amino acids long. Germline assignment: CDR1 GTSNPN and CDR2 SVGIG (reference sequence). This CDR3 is CAGSSTGTGELGAFF. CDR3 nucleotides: TGTGCCGGGAGTTCAACCGGGACAGGGGAACTAGGGGCTTTCTTT.

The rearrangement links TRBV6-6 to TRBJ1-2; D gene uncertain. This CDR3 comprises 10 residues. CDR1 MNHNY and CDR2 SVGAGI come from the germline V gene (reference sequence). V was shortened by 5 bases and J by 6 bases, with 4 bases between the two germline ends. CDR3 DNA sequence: TGTGCCAGCAGTGTCGATGGCTACACCTTC. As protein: CASSVDGYTF.

Here the CDR3 DNA reads TGCGCCAGCAGCTCCGGGACTAGCGGGGGTACCGGGGAGCTGTTTTTT. Amino acid sequence: CASSSGTSGGTGELFF. The chain carries TRBV5-1 and TRBJ2-2, with 14 bases aligning to TRBD2. V gave up 3 bases and J gave up 5 bases; unmatched junction bases: 3. The CDR3 covers 16 residues. Germline V gene lookup returns CDR1 SGHRS and CDR2 YFSETQ.

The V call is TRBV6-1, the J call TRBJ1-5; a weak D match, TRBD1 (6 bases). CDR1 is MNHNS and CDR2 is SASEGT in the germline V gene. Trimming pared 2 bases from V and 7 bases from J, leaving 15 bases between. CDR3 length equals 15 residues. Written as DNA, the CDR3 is TGTGCCAGCAGTGAATCTGACGGGACAATACAGCCCCAGCATTTT. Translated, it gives CASSESDGTIQPQHF.

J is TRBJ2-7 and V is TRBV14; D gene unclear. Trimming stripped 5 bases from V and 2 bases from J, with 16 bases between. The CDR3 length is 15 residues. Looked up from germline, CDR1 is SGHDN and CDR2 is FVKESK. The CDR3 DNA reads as TGTGCCAGCAGCAACGGTCCCCTACCCACCTACGAGCAGTACTTC. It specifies CASSNGPLPTYEQYF.

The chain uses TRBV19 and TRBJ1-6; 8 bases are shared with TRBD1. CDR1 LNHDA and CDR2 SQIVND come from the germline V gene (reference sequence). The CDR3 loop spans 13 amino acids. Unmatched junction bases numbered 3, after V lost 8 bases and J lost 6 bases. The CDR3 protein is CASGQGGNSPLHF. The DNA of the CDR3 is TGTGCCAGTGGACAGGGCGGTAATTCACCCCTCCACTTT.

CDR3 DNA sequence: TGCGCCAGCAGCAGGACTAGCGGGGGGGCTTCTTCTAGCACAGATACGCAGTATTTT. Residues: CASSRTSGGASSSTDTQYF. The rearrangement links TRBV5-1 to TRBJ2-3; 15 bases line up with TRBD2. CDR3 length: 19 amino acids. Germline V gives CDR1 SGHRS, CDR2 YFSETQ. The V segment lost 4 bases and the J segment 0 bases; nucleotides outside the gene matches: 9.

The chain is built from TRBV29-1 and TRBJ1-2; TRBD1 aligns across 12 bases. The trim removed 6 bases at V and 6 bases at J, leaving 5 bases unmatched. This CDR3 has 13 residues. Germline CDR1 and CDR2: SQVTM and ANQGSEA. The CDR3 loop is CSVERDRGHGYTF. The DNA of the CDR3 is TGCAGCGTGGAAAGGGACAGGGGGCATGGCTACACCTTC. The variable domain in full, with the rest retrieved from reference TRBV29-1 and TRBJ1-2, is SAVISQKPSRDICQRGTSLTIQCQVDSQVTMMFWYRQQPGQSLTLIATANQGSEATYESGFVIDKFPISRPNLTFSTLTVSNMSPEDSSIYLCSVERDRGHGYTFGSGTRLTVV.

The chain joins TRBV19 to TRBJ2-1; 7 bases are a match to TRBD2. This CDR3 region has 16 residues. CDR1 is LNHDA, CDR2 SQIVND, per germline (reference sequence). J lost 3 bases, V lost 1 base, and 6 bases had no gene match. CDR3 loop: CASSIAYSGRYNEQFF. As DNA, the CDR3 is TGTGCCAGTAGTATAGCTTATAGCGGGCGCTACAATGAGCAGTTCTTC.